This passage covers 24 T cell receptor beta chains from one sample sequenced in a study of OX40 agonist ivuxolimab in advanced cancers. Generated by immunoSEQ multiplex PCR, the TCRdb table keeps only in-frame clones and is missing some. The sample has 13,000 or so clones, 90% seen once. Source: CD4+ or CD8+ T cells sorted from blood, taken in a trial of the OX40 agonist ivuxolimab. Every receptor here comes from an adult with an advanced solid tumor such as melanoma, head and neck, liver or kidney cancer.

V gene TRBV27 combines with J gene TRBJ1-5, with unresolved D. V was pared by 6 bases and J by 3 bases, with 6 bases between. Germline V CDR1 and CDR2: MNHEY, SMNVEV (reference sequence). This CDR3 contains 12 residues. The CDR3 sequence: CASSSYNQPQHF. The CDR3 bases are TGTGCCAGCAGCTCCTACAATCAGCCCCAGCATTTT.

The gene calls are TRBV15 and TRBJ2-2; 7 nucleotides line up with TRBD1. Germline V gene lookup returns CDR1 LNHNV and CDR2 YYDKDF (reference sequence). The CDR3 runs 16 residues. After removal of 2 bases from V and 2 bases from J, the junction contained 5 bases not matched to a gene. CDR3 sequence reads: CATSRSRGFNTGELFF. The DNA for the CDR3 is TGTGCCACCAGCAGAAGCAGGGGGTTCAACACCGGGGAGCTGTTTTTT.

The V call is TRBV4-1, the J call TRBJ2-7; 7 nucleotides line up with TRBD2. The CDR3 is 14 amino acids. Trimming removed 1 base from V and 9 bases from J; junction bases left unmatched: 9. Germline values: CDR1 MGHRA, CDR2 YSYEKL. CDR3 sequence (DNA): TGCGCCAGCAGCCAAGGGCTAGCGGACCCTGGGCAGTACTTC. Translating it yields CASSQGLADPGQYF.

The chain couples TRBV11-2 to TRBJ2-3; D is perhaps TRBD1 or TRBD2 (5 bases each). The CDR3 length is 15 residues. Germline lookup yields CDR1 SGHAT and CDR2 FQNNGV. V lost 1 base to trimming and J lost 1 base, with 9 bases between them. In nucleotides, the CDR3 is TGTGCCAGCAGCTTAGCGGGGCGGGGCACAGATACGCAGTATTTT. This sequence encodes CASSLAGRGTDTQYF.

CDR3 DNA: TGTGCCAGCAGCCAACCTCTAGCGGGAGGCGCTCCTAGCACAGATACGCAGTATTTT. Amino acid sequence: CASSQPLAGGAPSTDTQYF. The chain joins TRBV7-2 to TRBJ2-3; 11 bases are a match to TRBD2. Per germline, CDR1 SGHTA and CDR2 FQGNSA. J was trimmed by 0 bases and V by 5 bases; bases with no gene match: 13. This CDR3 is built from 19 residues.

V usage is TRBV7-3 and J usage is TRBJ1-1, with TRBD1 identical over 7 bases. Unmatched junction bases numbered 9, after V lost 6 bases and J lost 11 bases. CDR3 length equals 12 residues. Germline loops: CDR1 SGHTA, CDR2 FQGTGA. The CDR3 reads CASSSDRVGAFF. The DNA of the CDR3 is TGTGCCAGCAGTTCTGACAGGGTGGGTGCTTTCTTT.

The chain couples TRBV7-9 to TRBJ2-5; the D gene could be TRBD1 or TRBD2 (5 bases each). Germline V lookup: CDR1 SEHNR, CDR2 FQNEAQ (reference sequence). The V end was cut by 2 bases, the J end by 5 bases, with 15 bases between. This CDR3 has 15 amino acids. The CDR3 DNA sequence: TGTGCCAGCAGCTTAATCAGGGAGTTTTTGGAGACCCAGTACTTC. It codes for CASSLIREFLETQYF.

This chain connects TRBV5-4 to TRBJ2-3, with TRBD1 matching 8 bases. Germline V gene sequence: CDR1 SGHNT, CDR2 YYREEE (reference sequence). The CDR3 extends over 16 amino acids. The V gene end was trimmed by 4 bases and the J gene end by 4 bases; junction bases not matched to a gene: 11. CDR3 nucleotides: TGTGCCAGCAGCACCGAGACAGGGGTCGTCGCAGATACGCAGTATTTT. Translated: CASSTETGVVADTQYF.

The J gene is TRBJ2-1, the V gene TRBV27, with 10 bases identical to TRBD2. Germline loops: CDR1 MNHEY, CDR2 SMNVEV (reference sequence). The CDR3 consists of 13 residues. J was trimmed by 4 bases and V by 7 bases; bases with no gene match: 1. The CDR3 DNA sequence: TGTGCCAGCAAGACTAGCGGGTACAATGAGCAGTTCTTC. Translation gives CASKTSGYNEQFF.

The rearrangement links TRBV27 to TRBJ2-7; D possibly matches TRBD1 or TRBD2 (5 bases each). The CDR3 is made up of 14 amino acids. Germline CDR1 and CDR2: MNHEY and SMNVEV (reference sequence). V dropped 7 bases and J dropped 3 bases, with 16 bases sitting between them. CDR3 coding DNA: TGTGCCAGCACCTCCGTGGGACCCTTCTACGAGCAGTACTTC. Amino acids: CASTSVGPFYEQYF.

The V call is TRBV13, the J call TRBJ2-7; D unclear. The V gene lost 0 bases and the J gene lost 3 bases, with 6 bases spanning the gap. This CDR3 has 13 amino acids. Germline V gene lookup returns CDR1 PRHDT and CDR2 FYEKMQ (reference sequence). CDR3 DNA: TGTGCCAGCAGCTTAGGCCTCGGCTACGAGCAGTACTTC. Translation gives CASSLGLGYEQYF.

The V gene is TRBV7-9, the J gene TRBJ2-3; 9 positions match TRBD2. This CDR3 is 15 amino acids long. V shed 6 bases and J 0 bases; nucleotides not matched to a gene: 4. The germline V gene encodes CDR1 SEHNR and CDR2 FQNEAQ (reference sequence). This CDR3 reads CASRVSGGSTDTQYF. CDR3 in DNA: TGTGCCAGCAGGGTGAGCGGGGGGAGCACAGATACGCAGTATTTT. Supplemented by reference TRBV7-9 and TRBJ2-3, the full variable domain reads DTGVSQNPRHKITKRGQNVTFRCDPISEHNRLYWYRQTLGQGPEFLTYFQNEAQLEKSRLLSDRFSAERPKGSFSTLEIQRTEQGDSAMYLCASRVSGGSTDTQYFGPGTRLTVL.

The chain employs TRBV27 and TRBJ1-1; no clear D. V dropped 0 bases and J dropped 4 bases, with 6 bases sitting between them. Germline V gene lookup returns CDR1 MNHEY and CDR2 SMNVEV (reference sequence). This CDR3 region has 13 residues. The CDR3 DNA reads TGTGCCAGCAGTTTATCCCCCATCACTGAAGCTTTCTTT. Protein: CASSLSPITEAFF.

This chain joins TRBV19 and TRBJ2-5, with unresolved D. The V gene lost 6 bases and the J gene lost 5 bases, with 19 bases spanning the gap. This CDR3 spans 15 amino acids. Per the germline V gene, CDR1 is LNHDA and CDR2 is SQIVND (reference sequence). The CDR3 DNA reads TGTGCCAGTAGCTGGCAAGGCAACCCTCGGGAGACCCAGTACTTC. This translates into CASSWQGNPRETQYF.

The genes are TRBV10-3 and TRBJ1-2; D is unresolved. V lost 2 bases, J lost 3 bases, and 13 bases lay in between. CDR1 and CDR2 from the germline V gene are ENHRY and SYGVKD. This CDR3 is 15 amino acids long. The CDR3 DNA sequence: TGTGCCATCAGTGAGACAAACGGGGATGACTATGGCTACACCTTC. It is translated as CAISETNGDDYGYTF.

The chain recombines TRBV6-5 with TRBJ2-2; no clear D. The germline gives CDR1 MNHEY, CDR2 SVGAGI. This CDR3 contains 13 residues. Trimming took off 6 bases at V and 1 base at J, with 6 bases between the two ends. The CDR3, as DNA: TGTGCCAGCAGACAGATGAACACCGGGGAGCTGTTTTTT. The encoded protein is CASRQMNTGELFF.

This clone was recorded a few times. The CDR3 bases are TGTGCCAGCAGTTCCCAGACCGGCAACACTGAAGCTTTCTTT. Its protein product is CASSSQTGNTEAFF. J is TRBJ1-1 and V is TRBV6-5, with D unclear. CDR1 is MNHEY, CDR2 SVGAGI, per germline. The CDR3 runs 14 residues. Trimming pared 4 bases from V and 2 bases from J, leaving 11 bases between.

The rearrangement links TRBV12-2 to TRBJ2-3; no check of the table's D call, TRBD2, against the DNA was made. TRBV12-2 is reported as a pseudogene. The CDR3 totals 15 residues. CDR3 in amino acids: CASSSDSGGTDTQYF. Written as DNA, the CDR3 is TGTGCCAGCAGCTCCGATAGCGGGGGCACAGATACGCAGTATTTT.

A few counts support this clone. This sequence joins TRBV27 and TRBJ1-2, with D possibly being TRBD1 (6 bases). The ends were cut back, 5 bases at V and 6 bases at J, with 19 bases in the middle. The CDR3 spans 15 residues. The germline CDR1 and CDR2 sequences are MNHEY and SMNVEV (reference sequence). The CDR3 is CASSPSGGRVDGYTF. CDR3 DNA sequence: TGTGCCAGCAGTCCTTCCGGGGGCAGGGTAGATGGCTACACCTTC.

The gene calls are TRBV9 and TRBJ2-7, with 8 bases aligning to TRBD1. J gave up 1 base and V 0 bases, and 0 bases lay outside the gene matches. The length of the CDR3 is 14 residues. Germline loops: CDR1 SGDLS, CDR2 YYNGEE. CDR3 coding DNA: TGTGCCAGCAGCGTAGGGGACAGGTCCTACGAGCAGTACTTC. This gives the protein CASSVGDRSYEQYF.

This clone is medium-sized (0.01 to 0.1%) within its sample. The V call is TRBV5-1, the J call TRBJ1-2; D is unclear. The CDR3 is 13 amino acids. V was pared by 1 base and J by 2 bases, with 6 bases between. Germline V lookup: CDR1 SGHRS, CDR2 YFSETQ. The CDR3 nucleotides are TGCGCCAGCAGCTTGAAAGGGAACTATGGCTACACCTTC. Its protein is CASSLKGNYGYTF.

The chain links TRBV4-2 to TRBJ2-3; TRBD2 agrees at 11 bases. This CDR3 is 16 amino acids long. Per germline, CDR1 LGHNA and CDR2 YNFKEQ. Trimming took 4 bases from V and 2 from J; bases not matched to a gene: 5. CDR3 bases: TGTGCCAGCAGCCTACTAGCGGGGGTGGCCACAGATACGCAGTATTTT. It codes for CASSLLAGVATDTQYF.

CDR3 region: CASSIGTGLSNQPQHF. The CDR3 DNA sequence: TGTGCCAGCAGCATCGGGACAGGCCTTAGCAATCAGCCCCAGCATTTT. J is TRBJ1-5 and V is TRBV13, with 8 positions matching TRBD1. The CDR3 consists of 16 residues. CDR1 is PRHDT and CDR2 is FYEKMQ in the germline V gene (reference sequence). The ends lost 5 bases at V and 0 bases at J; junction bases unmatched: 6.

The chain recombines TRBV4-3 with TRBJ1-1, with D hard to call. The CDR3 has 18 amino acids. V was trimmed by 0 bases and J by 1 base, leaving 18 bases between them. Germline CDR1 is LGHNA and CDR2 is YSLEER. The CDR3 protein is CASSQDVIGSARNTEAFF. The CDR3 bases are TGCGCCAGCAGCCAAGATGTTATCGGGTCCGCCCGGAACACTGAAGCTTTCTTT.